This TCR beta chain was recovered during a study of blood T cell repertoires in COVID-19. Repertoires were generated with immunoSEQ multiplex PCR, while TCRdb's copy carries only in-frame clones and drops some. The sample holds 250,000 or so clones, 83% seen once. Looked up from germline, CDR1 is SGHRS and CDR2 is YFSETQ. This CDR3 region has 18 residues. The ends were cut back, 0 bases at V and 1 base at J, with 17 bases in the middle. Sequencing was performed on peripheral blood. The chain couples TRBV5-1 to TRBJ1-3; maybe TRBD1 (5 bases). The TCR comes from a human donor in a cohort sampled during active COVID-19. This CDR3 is CASSLALFGGESGNTIYF. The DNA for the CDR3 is TGCGCCAGCAGCTTGGCCTTGTTTGGGGGGGAATCTGGAAACACCATATATTTT.